This T cell receptor beta chain was sequenced for a study of T cell repertoires in cytomegalovirus infection. About the study: In public TCR beta signatures, there were indications of both CMV infection and matching HLA type. Study conclusions and caveats: HLA-C-restricted CMV clonotypes gave the most frequent clonotype in two of eight donors.

MiXCR, applied by TCRdb to the reads, yields one record per CDR3 protein. This sample carries around 130,000 distinct CDR3 sequences, 20% to 30% of them seen once, and the ten largest clones take 34%. The CDR3 spans 13 residues. Looked up from germline, CDR1 is MNHEY and CDR2 is SMNVEV (reference sequence). With respect to this clonotype: Its antigen remains unidentified.

Material for sequencing was PBMCs, sequenced either directly or after in vitro stimulation (not recorded which). The V call is TRBV27, the J call TRBJ2-3; 10 nucleotides align to TRBD2. The receptor was isolated from a human donor in good health (CMV status not recorded). Some clones in this sample may be carry-over from other donors' samples. This CDR3 reads CEVASGSRDTQYF. CDR3 DNA sequence: TGTGAGGTGGCTAGCGGGAGTAGGGATACGCAGTATTTT.